This entry lists 12 T cell receptor beta chains sequenced from one sample in a study of regulatory T cells in long-lasting Graves disease. iRepertoire HTBI primers and Arm-PCR of CDR3 regions built TCR beta libraries. Using its own MiXCR run on the multiplex PCR reads, TCRdb lists one record per CDR3 protein. Counted here are some 430,000 distinct CDR3 sequences, 20% to 25% occurring once; the ten biggest clones make up about 6.6%. Time point described: persistent/refractory GD, antithyroid drugs over 5 years with positive TRAb. There was RNA extracted from PBMCs, and the TCR library was made from it. Sequenced here: peripheral blood mononuclear cells (PBMCs), sampled when the disease was refractory, from a patient treated with antithyroid drugs. The receptors were gathered from a female donor with Graves disease.

This clonotype appeared many times. The junction departs from germline at one end; a sequencing error may be responsible. The chain combines TRBV28 with TRBJ2-7, with 9 bases that match TRBD2. Germline V CDR1 and CDR2: MDHEN, SYDVKM. This CDR3 region has 14 residues. Here the CDR3 reads CASSVAGESYGQYF. CDR3 nucleotide sequence: TGTGCCAGCAGTGTAGCGGGGGAGTCCTACGGGCAGTACTTC.

There are many counts of this clonotype. The chain combines TRBV28 with TRBJ2-7, with D perhaps TRBD1 or TRBD2 (5 bases each). Trimming stripped 4 bases from V and 4 bases from J, with 20 bases between. CDR3 length: 16 amino acids. CDR1 is MDHEN, CDR2 SYDVKM, per germline. The CDR3 here is CASSSPGRDGKYEQYF. In nucleotides, the CDR3 is TGTGCCAGCAGTTCCCCCGGCAGGGACGGGAAGTACGAGCAGTACTTC.

This clonotype was seen repeatedly, ten times or more. The chain recombines TRBV6-1 with TRBJ1-2; 9 bases map to TRBD1. Trimming took 7 bases from V and 4 from J; bases not matched to a gene: 4. In germline, CDR1 is MNHNS, CDR2 SASEGT. The CDR3 loop spans 13 amino acids. The CDR3 DNA sequence: TGTGCCAGCAAAAGGACAGGGGCCTATGGCTACACCTTC. It codes for CASKRTGAYGYTF.

Ten or more counts support this clonotype. The J gene is TRBJ1-6, the V gene TRBV12-3 or TRBV12-4, with TRBD1 matching over 9 bases. CDR3 size: 12 residues. Unmatched junction bases numbered 2, after V lost 8 bases and J lost 9 bases. The CDR3 protein is CASGQGFSPLHF. The CDR3 region has the DNA TGTGCCAGCGGACAGGGGTTTTCACCCCTCCACTTT.

The chain couples TRBV7-3 to TRBJ2-7; TRBD2 matches 8 bases. V shed 1 base, J shed 7 bases, and the junction held 12 bases outside the gene matches. The CDR3 is 16 residues long. CDR1 SGHTA and CDR2 FQGTGA come from the germline V gene. CDR3 DNA sequence: TGTGCCAGCAGCTTAATTGGCGGGAGGCCCTTTGAGGAGCAGTACTTC. Its protein product is CASSLIGGRPFEEQYF. Drawing the rest from reference TRBV7-3 and TRBJ2-7, the complete variable domain is GAGVSQTPSNKVTEKGKYVELRCDPISGHTALYWYRQSLGQGPEFLIYFQGTGAADDSGLPNDRFFAVRPEGSVSTLKIQRTERGDSAVYLCASSLIGGRPFEEQYFGPGTRLTVT.

The chain's CDR3 is CSQGAGANVLTF. Written as DNA, the CDR3 is TGCAGCCAGGGAGCTGGGGCCAACGTCCTGACTTTC. The genes are TRBV29-1 and TRBJ2-6; D may correspond to TRBD1 or TRBD2 (5 bases each). The CDR3 sequence is 12 residues long. V was pared by 8 bases and J by 2 bases, with 7 bases between. Germline V gene sequence: CDR1 SQVTM, CDR2 ANQGSEA. The full variable domain, in which reference TRBV29-1 and TRBJ2-6 provide the parts outside the CDR3, is SAVISQKPSRDICQRGTSLTIQCQVDSQVTMMFWYRQQPGQSLTLIATANQGSEATYESGFVIDKFPISRPNLTFSTLTVSNMSPEDSSIYLCSQGAGANVLTFGAGSRLTVL.

This clonotype was observed a single time. Given a much more abundant clone one base away, this may be a read error. The chain uses TRBV10-3 and TRBJ1-2; 7 bases align to TRBD1. In germline, CDR1 is ENHRY, CDR2 SYGVKD. This CDR3 spans 14 amino acids. The CDR3 nucleotides are TGTGCCATCAGTGACCCGACAGGGAGGGGTGGCCACACCTTC. Encoded protein: CAISDPTGRGGHTF.

Regarding this clonotype: This may come from a read error, since a much larger clone is one base off. The chain links TRBV27 to TRBJ1-2, with D tentatively TRBD1 (6 bases). V was cut by 0 bases and J by 4 bases, with 18 bases left in between. CDR1 and CDR2 (germline): MNHEY, SMNVEV (reference sequence). The CDR3 sequence is 17 residues long. CDR3 coding DNA: TGTGCCAGCAGTTTATCCTCCGGGGGGGGGCTGATCTATGGCTACACCTTC. The encoded protein is CASSLSSGGGLIYGYTF.

This clonotype was observed a few times. V is TRBV19 and J is TRBJ1-4, with 9 bases identical to TRBD1. V was pared by 7 bases and J by 8 bases, with 11 bases of the junction left unmatched. Per the germline V gene, CDR1 is LNHDA and CDR2 is SQIVND (reference sequence). This CDR3 contains 15 residues. CDR3 in DNA: TGTGCCAGTACTTCCCCGCGGACAGGGGACGAAAAACTGTTTTTT. As protein: CASTSPRTGDEKLFF.

The chain employs TRBV6-2 or TRBV6-3 and TRBJ1-4; TRBD1 aligns across 7 bases. CDR1 and CDR2 from the germline V gene are MNHEY and SVGEGT. V shed 0 bases and J 7 bases; nucleotides not matched to a gene: 11. The CDR3 is made up of 17 amino acids. The chain's CDR3 is CASSYSPIDRDGEKLFF. CDR3 nucleotide sequence: TGTGCCAGCAGTTACTCGCCCATCGACAGGGATGGTGAAAAACTGTTTTTT.

The gene calls are TRBV20-1 and TRBJ2-7; 9 nucleotides agree with TRBD1. The germline V gene has CDR1 DFQATT and CDR2 SNEGSKA (reference sequence). The CDR3 is 14 amino acids. With V trimmed by 6 bases and J by 0 bases, 6 bases remained unmatched. CDR3: CSAGDRASSYEQYF. CDR3 DNA sequence: TGCAGTGCGGGGGACAGGGCGAGCTCCTACGAGCAGTACTTC.

This clonotype was observed many times. This rearrangement joins TRBV28 to TRBJ2-7; 13 bases are a match to TRBD2. V lost 4 bases, J lost 5 bases, and 8 bases stayed unmatched. Germline V lookup: CDR1 MDHEN, CDR2 SYDVKM. This CDR3 is built from 16 residues. The CDR3 DNA follows: TGTGCCAGCAGTTCCGGACTAGCGGGAGCGGACGACGAGCAGTACTTC. It is translated as CASSSGLAGADDEQYF.